This T cell receptor beta chain was sequenced in a study of PD-1 blockade in mismatch repair-deficient tumors. The CDR3 runs 13 residues. The V gene's germline CDR1 is GTSNPN and CDR2 SVGIG (reference sequence). Trimming cost V 3 bases and J 7 bases, with 13 bases left between them. The protocol was immunoSEQ multiplex PCR, while the TCRdb copy is restricted to in-frame clones and leaves out a portion. The sample has about 120,000 clones, roughly 90% seen once. This clonotype originated in an adult with mismatch repair-deficient cancer. The chain has TRBV30 and TRBJ2-1, with D possibly being TRBD2 (6 bases). Specimen: peripheral blood, collected approximately 72 weeks after starting pembrolizumab. The CDR3 here is CAWSIVGGNEQFF. The CDR3 DNA sequence: TGTGCCTGGAGCATTGTGGGAGGAAATGAGCAGTTCTTC.